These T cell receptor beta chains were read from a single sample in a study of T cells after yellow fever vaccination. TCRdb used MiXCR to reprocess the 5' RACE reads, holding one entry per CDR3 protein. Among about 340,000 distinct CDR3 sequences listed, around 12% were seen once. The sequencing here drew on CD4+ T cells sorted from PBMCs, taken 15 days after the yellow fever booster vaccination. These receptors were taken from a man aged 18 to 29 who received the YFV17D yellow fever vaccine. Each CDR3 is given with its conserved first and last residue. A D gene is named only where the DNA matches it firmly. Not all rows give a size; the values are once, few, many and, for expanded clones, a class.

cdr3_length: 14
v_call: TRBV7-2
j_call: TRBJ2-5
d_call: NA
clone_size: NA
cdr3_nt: TGTGCCAGCAGCTTTGATAGGACAGCAGAGACCCAGTACTTC
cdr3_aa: CASSFDRTAETQYF

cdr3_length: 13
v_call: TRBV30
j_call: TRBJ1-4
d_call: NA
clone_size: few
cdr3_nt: TGTGCCTGGAGTCGGGGAACAGATGAAAAACTGTTTTTT
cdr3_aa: CAWSRGTDEKLFF

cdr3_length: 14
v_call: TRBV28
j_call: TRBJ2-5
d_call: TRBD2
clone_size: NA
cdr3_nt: TGTGCCAGCACCTCCCCCGGGGGGCAAGAGACCCAGTACTTC
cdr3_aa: CASTSPGGQETQYF

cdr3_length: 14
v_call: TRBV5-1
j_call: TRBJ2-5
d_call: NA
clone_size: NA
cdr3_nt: TGCGCCACCTCAAAGGACCGGCCCCAAGAGACCCAGTACTTC
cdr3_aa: CATSKDRPQETQYF

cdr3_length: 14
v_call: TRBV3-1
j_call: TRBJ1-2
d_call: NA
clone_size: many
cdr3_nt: TGTGCCAGCAGCCAAGAGTTGAATCGACGGGGCTACACCTTC
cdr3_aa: CASSQELNRRGYTF

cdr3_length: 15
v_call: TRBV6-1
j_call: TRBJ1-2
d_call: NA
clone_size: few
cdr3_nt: TGTGCCAGCAGCCCTTGGGGGACGGTCAACTATGGCTACACCTTC
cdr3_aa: CASSPWGTVNYGYTF

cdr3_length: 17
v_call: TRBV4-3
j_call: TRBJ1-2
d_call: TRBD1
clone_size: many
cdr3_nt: TGCGCCAGCAGCCAAGATTGGCAGGGGGCTGTAAACTATGGCTACACCTTC
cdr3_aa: CASSQDWQGAVNYGYTF

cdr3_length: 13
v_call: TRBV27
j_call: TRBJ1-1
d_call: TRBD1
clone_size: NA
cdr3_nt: TGTGCCAGCAGTTTATTCAGGGGGACTGAAGCTTTCTTT
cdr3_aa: CASSLFRGTEAFF

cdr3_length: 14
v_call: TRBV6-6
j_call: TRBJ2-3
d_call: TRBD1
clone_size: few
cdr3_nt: TGTGCCAGCAGAGACAGGGGGGGTCCAGATACGCAGTATTTT
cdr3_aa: CASRDRGGPDTQYF

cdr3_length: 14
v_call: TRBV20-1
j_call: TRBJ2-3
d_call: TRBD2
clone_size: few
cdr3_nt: TGCAGTGCGGGGACTAGCGGATCCACAGATACGCAGTATTTT
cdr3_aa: CSAGTSGSTDTQYF

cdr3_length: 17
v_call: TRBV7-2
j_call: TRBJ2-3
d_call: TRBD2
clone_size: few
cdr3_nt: TGTGCCAGCAGCTTCTGGACTAGCGGGGGGTCAAAAGATACGCAGTATTTT
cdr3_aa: CASSFWTSGGSKDTQYF

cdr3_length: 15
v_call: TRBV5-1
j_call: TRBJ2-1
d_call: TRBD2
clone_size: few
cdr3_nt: TGCGCCAGCAGCTTGGTCGCGGGGGGTCACAATGAGCAGTTCTTC
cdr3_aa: CASSLVAGGHNEQFF

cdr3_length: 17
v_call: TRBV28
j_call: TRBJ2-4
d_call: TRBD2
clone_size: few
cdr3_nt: TGTGCCAGCAGAGTATCCAGGGGAGGCGGGGGGGTGAACATTCAGTACTTC
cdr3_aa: CASRVSRGGGGVNIQYF

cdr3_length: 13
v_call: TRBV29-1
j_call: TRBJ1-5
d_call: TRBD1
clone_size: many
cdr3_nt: TGCAGCTCCGGGACAGGGGTCGGTCAGCCCCAGCATTTT
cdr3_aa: CSSGTGVGQPQHF

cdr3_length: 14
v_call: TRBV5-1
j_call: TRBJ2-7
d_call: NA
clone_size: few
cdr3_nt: TGCGCCAGCTCCCCGGTGGGGGGCGCATACGAGCAGTACTTC
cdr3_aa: CASSPVGGAYEQYF

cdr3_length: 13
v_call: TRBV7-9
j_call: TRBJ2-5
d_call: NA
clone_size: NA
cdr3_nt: TGTGCCAGCAGCTTAGCAGGGTACGAGACCCAGTACTTC
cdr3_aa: CASSLAGYETQYF

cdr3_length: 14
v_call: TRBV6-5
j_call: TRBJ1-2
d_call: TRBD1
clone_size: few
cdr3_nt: TGTGCCAGCACCAGGGGACAGGGACACTATGGCTACACCTTC
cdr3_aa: CASTRGQGHYGYTF

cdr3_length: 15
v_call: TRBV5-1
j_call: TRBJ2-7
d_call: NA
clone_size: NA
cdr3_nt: TGCGCCAGCAGCTTGGCAAACAGTGCGACCTACGAGCAGTACTTC
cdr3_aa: CASSLANSATYEQYF

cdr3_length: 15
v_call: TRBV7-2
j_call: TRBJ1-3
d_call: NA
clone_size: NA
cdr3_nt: TGTGCCAGCAGCTCGACAGGTTACTCTGGAAACACCATATATTTT
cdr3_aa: CASSSTGYSGNTIYF

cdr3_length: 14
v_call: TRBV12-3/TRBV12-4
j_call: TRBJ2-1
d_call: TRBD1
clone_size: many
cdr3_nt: TGTGCCAGCAGGACAGACAGGGGATGGAATGAGCAGTTCTTC
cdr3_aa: CASRTDRGWNEQFF

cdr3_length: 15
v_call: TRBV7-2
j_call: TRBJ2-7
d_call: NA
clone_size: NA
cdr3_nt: TGTGCCAGCAGCTTAGCGGCGGGCCCCTCCTACGAGCAGTACTTC
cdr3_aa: CASSLAAGPSYEQYF

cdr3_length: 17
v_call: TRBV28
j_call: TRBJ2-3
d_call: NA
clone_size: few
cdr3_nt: TGTGCCAGCAACGAAATTTTCGGGGGCGGGGTAACAGATACGCAGTATTTT
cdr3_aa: CASNEIFGGGVTDTQYF

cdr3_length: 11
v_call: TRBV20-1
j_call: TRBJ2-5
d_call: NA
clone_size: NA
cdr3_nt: TGCAGTGCTCTAGGTCAGGAGACCCAGTACTTC
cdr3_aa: CSALGQETQYF

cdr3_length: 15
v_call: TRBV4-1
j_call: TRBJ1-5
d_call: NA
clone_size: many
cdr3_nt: TGCGCCAGCAGCTCCAACTCGGACAGCAATCAGCCCCAGCATTTT
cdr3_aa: CASSSNSDSNQPQHF

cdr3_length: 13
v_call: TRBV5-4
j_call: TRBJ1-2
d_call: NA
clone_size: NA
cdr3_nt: TGTGCCAGCAGCTGGCCCGGGTGGGGTGGCTACACCTTC
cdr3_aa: CASSWPGWGGYTF

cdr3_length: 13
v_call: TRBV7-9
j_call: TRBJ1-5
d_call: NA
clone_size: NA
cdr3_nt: TGTGCCAGCAGCCCCCGGCGGGGGCAGCCCCAGCATTTT
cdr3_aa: CASSPRRGQPQHF

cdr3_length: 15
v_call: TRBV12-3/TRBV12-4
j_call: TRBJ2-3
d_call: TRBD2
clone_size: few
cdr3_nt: TGTGCCAGCAGTTTACCGGGGGGGCCTTACCGTACGCAGTATTTT
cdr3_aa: CASSLPGGPYRTQYF

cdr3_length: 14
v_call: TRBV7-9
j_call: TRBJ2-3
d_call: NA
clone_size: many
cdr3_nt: TGTGCCAGCAGCTTACCACTAAGCACAGATACGCAGTATTTT
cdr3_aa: CASSLPLSTDTQYF

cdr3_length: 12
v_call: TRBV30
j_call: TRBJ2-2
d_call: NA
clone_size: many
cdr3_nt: TGTGCCTGGACGAGGGGCGCCGGGGAGCTGTTTTTT
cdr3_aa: CAWTRGAGELFF

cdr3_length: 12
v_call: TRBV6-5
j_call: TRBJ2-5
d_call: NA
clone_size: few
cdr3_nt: TGTGCTCGAACAGGGAAACAAGAGACCCAGTACTTC
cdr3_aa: CARTGKQETQYF

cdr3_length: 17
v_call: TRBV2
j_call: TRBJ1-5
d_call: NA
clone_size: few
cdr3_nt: TGTGCCAGCAGTCCCTCATGGGGGAGATATAGCAATCAGCCCCAGCATTTT
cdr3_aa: CASSPSWGRYSNQPQHF

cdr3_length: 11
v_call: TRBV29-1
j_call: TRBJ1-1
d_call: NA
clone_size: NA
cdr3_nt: TGCAGCGTTCGGGGGAGCACTGAAGCTTTCTTT
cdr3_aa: CSVRGSTEAFF

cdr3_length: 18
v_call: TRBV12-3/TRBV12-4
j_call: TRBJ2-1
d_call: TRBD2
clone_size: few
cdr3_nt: TGTGCCAGCAGTCCGGGAAAATCTCGGGACTACTCCTACAATGAGCAGTTCTTC
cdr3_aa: CASSPGKSRDYSYNEQFF

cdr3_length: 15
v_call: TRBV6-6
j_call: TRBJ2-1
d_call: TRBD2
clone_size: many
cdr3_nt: TGTGCCAGCAGCGCCGGGGGGGCCTCCTACAATGAGCAGTTCTTC
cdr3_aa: CASSAGGASYNEQFF

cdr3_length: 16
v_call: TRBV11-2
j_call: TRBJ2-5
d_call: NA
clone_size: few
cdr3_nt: TGTGCCAGCAGCTTAGCCCAGGGGCGAGGGCCGGAGACCCAGTACTTC
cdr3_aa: CASSLAQGRGPETQYF

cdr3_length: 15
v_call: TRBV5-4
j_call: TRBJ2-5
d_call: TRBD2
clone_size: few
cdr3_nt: TGTGCCAGCAGCGGGGAGCGGGGGGGCCTGGAGACCCAGTACTTC
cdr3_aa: CASSGERGGLETQYF